This TCR beta chain emerged from a study of T cells in Graves' hyperthyroidism and ophthalmopathy. Findings and caveats of the study: Also found in blood were most expanded thyroid clonotypes above 0.001. Ophthalmopathy was told apart from stable hyperthyroidism by a 13 V-J model.

Amplified TCR beta CDR3 regions came from RNA transcripts. Researchers ran a first-round RT-PCR on the TCR CDR3 using the HTBI primer set. TCRdb called the multiplex PCR reads again in MiXCR, with one record for every CDR3 protein. This sample has hundreds of thousands of distinct CDR3 sequences, with approximately 24% found just once. With duration under 3 months, ophthalmopathy was active: Clinical Activity Score at least 3, NOSPECS at least 4. Cells are PBMCs isolated from 10 ml of fresh blood. V was clipped by 11 bases and J by 1 base, with 8 bases between them. The CDR3 is 11 residues long. Points on this clonotype: Its antigen remains unknown.

The chain carries TRBV12-3 or TRBV12-4 and TRBJ1-1; D gene uncertain. This TCR derives from a young woman with Graves' ophthalmopathy. The sequenced sample was blood. In DNA, the CDR3 is TGTGCCGACCCAGGGAACACTGAAGCTTTCTTT. Its protein product is CADPGNTEAFF.